This TCR beta chain was found in a study of CD4+ T cells in melanoma. Study-wide results and caveats: CD8+ T cell, macrophage and B cell function reportedly correlated with neoantigen-specific CD4+ T cells. In melanoma, neoantigen-specific CD4+ T cells reportedly differed in differentiation state.

This CDR3 spans 13 amino acids. Germline V gene data show CDR1 as GTSNPN and CDR2 as SVGIG (reference sequence). V gave up 0 bases and J gave up 2 bases, with 7 bases separating them. Worth noting for this clone: Its specificity is not known.

Clones were sequenced by immunoSEQ multiplex PCR, and TCRdb holds only the in-frame ones, with some missing. The sample includes about 140,000 clones, about nine tenths seen only once; the top ten take more than 1.5%. This chain connects TRBV30 to TRBJ1-2, with D possibly TRBD1 on 5 matching bases. The origin of this receptor is a human donor with melanoma. CDR3 DNA sequence: TGTGCCTGGAGTGTTTGGGGGAACTATGGCTACACCTTC. Its protein product is CAWSVWGNYGYTF.